The source of this T cell receptor (beta chain) is a study of T cells after yellow fever vaccination. TCRdb used MiXCR to reprocess the 5' RACE reads, holding one entry per CDR3 protein. The data contain under 250,000 distinct CDR3 sequences, about 7.1% of them singletons. V lost 2 bases, J lost 7 bases, and 11 bases lay in between. The CDR3 has 14 residues. The V and J genes are TRBV12-3 or TRBV12-4 and TRBJ2-2; D not resolved. This TCR was sampled from a man aged 25 to 45 who received the YFV17D yellow fever vaccine. The sample here was CD4+ T cells sorted from PBMCs, taken 15 days after the yellow fever booster vaccination. CDR3 loop: CASSLRTQGGELFF. Written as DNA, the CDR3 is TGTGCCAGCAGTTTAAGGACCCAAGGCGGGGAGCTGTTTTTT.